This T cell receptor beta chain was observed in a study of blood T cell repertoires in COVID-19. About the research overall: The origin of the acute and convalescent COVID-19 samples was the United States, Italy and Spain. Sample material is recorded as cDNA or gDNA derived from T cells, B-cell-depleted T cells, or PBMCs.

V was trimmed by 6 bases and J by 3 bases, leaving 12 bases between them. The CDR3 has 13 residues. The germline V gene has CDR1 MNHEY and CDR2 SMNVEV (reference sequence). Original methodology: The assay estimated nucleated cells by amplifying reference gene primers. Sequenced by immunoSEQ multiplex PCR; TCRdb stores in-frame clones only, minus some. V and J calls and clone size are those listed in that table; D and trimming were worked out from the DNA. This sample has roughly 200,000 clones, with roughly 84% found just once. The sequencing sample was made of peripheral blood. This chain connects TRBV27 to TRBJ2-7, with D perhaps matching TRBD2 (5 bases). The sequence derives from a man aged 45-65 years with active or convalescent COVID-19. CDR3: CASRLGVHYEQYF. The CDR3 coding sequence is TGTGCCAGCAGGCTCGGGGTTCACTACGAGCAGTACTTC.